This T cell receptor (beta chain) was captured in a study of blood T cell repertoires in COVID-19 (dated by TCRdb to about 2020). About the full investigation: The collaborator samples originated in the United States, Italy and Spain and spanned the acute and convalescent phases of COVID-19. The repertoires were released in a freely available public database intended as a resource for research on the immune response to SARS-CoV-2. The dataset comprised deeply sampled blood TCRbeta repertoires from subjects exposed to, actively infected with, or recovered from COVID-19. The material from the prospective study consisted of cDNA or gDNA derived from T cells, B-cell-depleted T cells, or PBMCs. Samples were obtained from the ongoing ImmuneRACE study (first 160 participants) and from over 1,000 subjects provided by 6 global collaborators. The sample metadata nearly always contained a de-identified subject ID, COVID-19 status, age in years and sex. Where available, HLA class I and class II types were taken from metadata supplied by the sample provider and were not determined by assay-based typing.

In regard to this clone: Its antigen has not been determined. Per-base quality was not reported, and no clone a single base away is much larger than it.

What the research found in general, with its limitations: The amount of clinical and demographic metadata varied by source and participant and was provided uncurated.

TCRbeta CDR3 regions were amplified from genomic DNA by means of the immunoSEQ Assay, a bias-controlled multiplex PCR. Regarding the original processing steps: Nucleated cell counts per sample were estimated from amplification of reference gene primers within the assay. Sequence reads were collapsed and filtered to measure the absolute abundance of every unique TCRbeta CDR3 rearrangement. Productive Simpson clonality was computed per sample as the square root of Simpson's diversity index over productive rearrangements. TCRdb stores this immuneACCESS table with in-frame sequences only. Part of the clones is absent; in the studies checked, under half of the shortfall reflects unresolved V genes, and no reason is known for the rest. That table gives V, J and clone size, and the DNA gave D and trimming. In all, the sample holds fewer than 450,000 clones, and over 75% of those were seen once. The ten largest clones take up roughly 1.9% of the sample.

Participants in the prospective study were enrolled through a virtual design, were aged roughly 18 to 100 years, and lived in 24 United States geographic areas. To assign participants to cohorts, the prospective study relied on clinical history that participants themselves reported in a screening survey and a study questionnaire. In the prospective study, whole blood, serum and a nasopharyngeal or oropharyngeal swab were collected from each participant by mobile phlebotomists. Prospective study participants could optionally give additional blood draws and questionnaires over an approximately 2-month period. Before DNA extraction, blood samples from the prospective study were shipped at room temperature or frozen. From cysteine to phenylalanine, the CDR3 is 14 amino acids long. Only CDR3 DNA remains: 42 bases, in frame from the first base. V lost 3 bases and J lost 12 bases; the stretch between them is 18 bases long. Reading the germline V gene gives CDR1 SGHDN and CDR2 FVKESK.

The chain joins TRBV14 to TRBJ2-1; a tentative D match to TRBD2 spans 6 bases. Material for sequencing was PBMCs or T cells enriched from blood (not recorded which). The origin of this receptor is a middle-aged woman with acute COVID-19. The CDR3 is CASSHPRDPGGQFF. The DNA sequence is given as TGTGCCAGCAGCCACCCCCGGGACCCCGGGGGGCAGTTCTTC.